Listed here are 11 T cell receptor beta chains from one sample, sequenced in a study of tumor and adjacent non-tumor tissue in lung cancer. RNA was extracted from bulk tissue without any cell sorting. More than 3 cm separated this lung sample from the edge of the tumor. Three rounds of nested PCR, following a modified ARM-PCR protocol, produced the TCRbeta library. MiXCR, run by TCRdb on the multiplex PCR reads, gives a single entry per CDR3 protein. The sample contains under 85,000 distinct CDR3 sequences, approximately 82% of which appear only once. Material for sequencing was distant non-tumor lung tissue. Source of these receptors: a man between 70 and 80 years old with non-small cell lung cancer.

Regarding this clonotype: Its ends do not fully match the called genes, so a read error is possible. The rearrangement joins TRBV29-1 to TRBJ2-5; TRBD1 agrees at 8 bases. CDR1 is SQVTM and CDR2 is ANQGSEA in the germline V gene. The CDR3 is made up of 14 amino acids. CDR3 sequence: CSLGRTGNGETQYF. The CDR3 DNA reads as TGCAGCTTGGGCCGGACAGGGAATGGGGAGACTCAGTACTTC.

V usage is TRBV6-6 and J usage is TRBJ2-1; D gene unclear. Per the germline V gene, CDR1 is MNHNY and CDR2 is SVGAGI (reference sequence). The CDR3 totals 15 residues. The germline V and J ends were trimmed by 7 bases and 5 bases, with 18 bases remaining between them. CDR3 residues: CASTKGRFLNNEQFF. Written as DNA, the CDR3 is TGTGCCAGCACCAAGGGTAGGTTTTTAAACAATGAGCAGTTCTTC.

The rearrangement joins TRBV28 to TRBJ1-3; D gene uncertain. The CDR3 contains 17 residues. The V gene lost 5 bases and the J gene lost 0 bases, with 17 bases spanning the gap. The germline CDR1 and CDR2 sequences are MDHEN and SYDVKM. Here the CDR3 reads CASSTGDSTSSGNTIYF. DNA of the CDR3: TGTGCCAGCAGTACCGGCGATTCAACTAGCTCTGGAAACACCATATATTTT.

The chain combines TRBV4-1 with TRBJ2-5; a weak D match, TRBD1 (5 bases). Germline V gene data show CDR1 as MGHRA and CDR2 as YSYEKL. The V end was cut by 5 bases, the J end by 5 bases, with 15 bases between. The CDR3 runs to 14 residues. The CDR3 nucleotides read TGCGCCAGCAGCACGTGGACACAACATGAGACCCAGTACTTC. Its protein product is CASSTWTQHETQYF.

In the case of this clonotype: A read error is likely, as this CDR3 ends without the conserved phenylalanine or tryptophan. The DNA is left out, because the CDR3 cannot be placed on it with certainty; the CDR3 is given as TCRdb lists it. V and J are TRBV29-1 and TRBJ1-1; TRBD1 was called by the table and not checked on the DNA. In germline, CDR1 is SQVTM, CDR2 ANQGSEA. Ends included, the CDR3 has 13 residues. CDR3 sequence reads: CSVFWGQGTETFY.

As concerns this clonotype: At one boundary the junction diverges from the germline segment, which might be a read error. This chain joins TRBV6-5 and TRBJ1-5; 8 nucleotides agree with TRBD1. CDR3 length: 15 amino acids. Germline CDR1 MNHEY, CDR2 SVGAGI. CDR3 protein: CTSSPRDRLNQPQHF. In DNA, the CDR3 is TGTACCAGCAGCCCTCGGGACAGGCTCAATCAACCCCAGCATTTT.

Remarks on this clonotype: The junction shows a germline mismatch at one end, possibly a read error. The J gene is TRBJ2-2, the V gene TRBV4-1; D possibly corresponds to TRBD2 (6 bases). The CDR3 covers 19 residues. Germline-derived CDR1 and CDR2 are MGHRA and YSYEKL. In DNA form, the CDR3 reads TGCGCCAGCCGCCAAGTTTCATTTTGGGCGGGATTAGTCACCGGGGAGTTGTTTTTT. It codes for CASRQVSFWAGLVTGELFF.

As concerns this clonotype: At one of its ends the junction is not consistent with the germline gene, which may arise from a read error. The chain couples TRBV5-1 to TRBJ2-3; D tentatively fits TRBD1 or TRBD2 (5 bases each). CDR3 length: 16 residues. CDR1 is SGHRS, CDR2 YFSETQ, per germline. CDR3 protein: CASTPREGLGTDTRYF. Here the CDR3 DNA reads TGTGCCAGCACCCCCCGTGAGGGGCTGGGCACAGATACGCGGTATTTT.

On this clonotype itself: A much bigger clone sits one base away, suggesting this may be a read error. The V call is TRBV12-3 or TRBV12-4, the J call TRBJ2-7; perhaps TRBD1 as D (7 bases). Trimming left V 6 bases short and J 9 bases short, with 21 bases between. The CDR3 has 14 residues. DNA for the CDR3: TGTGCCAGCAGCTGGGACAGCGGGCCACGGGGGCAGTACTTC. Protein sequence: CASSWDSGPRGQYF.

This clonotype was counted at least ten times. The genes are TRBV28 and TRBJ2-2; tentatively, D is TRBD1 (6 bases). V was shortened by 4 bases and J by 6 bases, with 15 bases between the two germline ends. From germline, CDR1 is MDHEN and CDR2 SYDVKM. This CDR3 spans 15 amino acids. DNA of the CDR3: TGTGCCAGCAGTTGGCAGGGGTTTAGGGCCGGGGAGCTGTTTTTT. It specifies CASSWQGFRAGELFF.

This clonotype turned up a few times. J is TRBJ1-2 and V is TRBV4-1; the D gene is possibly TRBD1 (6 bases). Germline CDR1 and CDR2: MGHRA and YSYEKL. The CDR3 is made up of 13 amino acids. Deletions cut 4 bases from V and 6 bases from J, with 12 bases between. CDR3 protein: CASSRAGVDGYTF. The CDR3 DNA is TGCGCCAGCAGCCGAGCAGGGGTAGATGGCTACACCTTC.